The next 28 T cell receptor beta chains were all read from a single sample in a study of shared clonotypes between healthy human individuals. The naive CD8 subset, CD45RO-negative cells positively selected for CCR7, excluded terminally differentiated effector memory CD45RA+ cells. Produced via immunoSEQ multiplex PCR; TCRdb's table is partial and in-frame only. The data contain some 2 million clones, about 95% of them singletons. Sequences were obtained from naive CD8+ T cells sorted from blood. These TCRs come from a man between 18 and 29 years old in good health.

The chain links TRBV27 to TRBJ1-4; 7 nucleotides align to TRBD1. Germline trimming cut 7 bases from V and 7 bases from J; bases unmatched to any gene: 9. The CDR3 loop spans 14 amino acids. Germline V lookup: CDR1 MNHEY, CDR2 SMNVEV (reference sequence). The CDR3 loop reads CASTLTGLLEKLFF. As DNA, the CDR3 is TGTGCCAGCACCCTGACAGGGCTACTTGAAAAACTGTTTTTT.

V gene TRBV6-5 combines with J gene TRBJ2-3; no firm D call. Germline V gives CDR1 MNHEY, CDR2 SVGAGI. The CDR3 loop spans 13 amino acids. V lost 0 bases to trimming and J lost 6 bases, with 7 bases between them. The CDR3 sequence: CASSYSQGDTQYF. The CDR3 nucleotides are TGTGCCAGCAGTTACTCCCAAGGGGATACGCAGTATTTT.

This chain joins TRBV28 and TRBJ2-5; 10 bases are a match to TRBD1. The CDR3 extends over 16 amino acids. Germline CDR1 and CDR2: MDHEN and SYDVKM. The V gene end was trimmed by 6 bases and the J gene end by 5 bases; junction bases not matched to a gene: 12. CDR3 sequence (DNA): TGTGCCAGCAGCCTTCTGACAGGGGGCTTGGGGGAGACCCAGTACTTC. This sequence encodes CASSLLTGGLGETQYF.

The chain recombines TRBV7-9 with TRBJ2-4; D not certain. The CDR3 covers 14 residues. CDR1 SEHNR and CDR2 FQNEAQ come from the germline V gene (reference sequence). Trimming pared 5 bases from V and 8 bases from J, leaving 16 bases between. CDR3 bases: TGTGCCAGCAGCCCCCCAATGACGCTTGACATTCAGTACTTC. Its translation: CASSPPMTLDIQYF.

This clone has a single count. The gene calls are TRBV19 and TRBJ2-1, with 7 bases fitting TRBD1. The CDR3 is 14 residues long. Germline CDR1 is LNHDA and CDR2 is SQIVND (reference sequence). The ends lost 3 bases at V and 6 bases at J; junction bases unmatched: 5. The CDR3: CASSIWDSINEQFF. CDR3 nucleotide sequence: TGTGCCAGTAGTATTTGGGACAGCATCAATGAGCAGTTCTTC.

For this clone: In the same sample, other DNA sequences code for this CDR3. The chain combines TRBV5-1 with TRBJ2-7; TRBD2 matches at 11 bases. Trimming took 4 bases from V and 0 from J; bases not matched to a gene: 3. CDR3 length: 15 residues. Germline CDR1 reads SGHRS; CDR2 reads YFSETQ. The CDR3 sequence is CASSAGTSGSYEQYF. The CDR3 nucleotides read TGCGCCAGCAGCGCCGGGACTAGCGGCTCCTACGAGCAGTACTTC. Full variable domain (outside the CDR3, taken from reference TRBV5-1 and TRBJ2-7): KAGVTQTPRYLIKTRGQQVTLSCSPISGHRSVSWYQQTPGQGLQFLFEYFSETQRNKGNFPGRFSGRQFSNSRSEMNVSTLELGDSALYLCASSAGTSGSYEQYFGPGTRLTVT.

CDR3 in amino acids: CAIQGWDGEQFF. The CDR3 DNA reads as TGTGCCATCCAAGGGTGGGATGGTGAGCAGTTCTTC. This chain joins TRBV10-3 and TRBJ2-1; D uncertain. V lost 8 bases to trimming and J lost 9 bases, with 14 bases between them. Per the germline V gene, CDR1 is ENHRY and CDR2 is SYGVKD. CDR3 size: 12 residues.

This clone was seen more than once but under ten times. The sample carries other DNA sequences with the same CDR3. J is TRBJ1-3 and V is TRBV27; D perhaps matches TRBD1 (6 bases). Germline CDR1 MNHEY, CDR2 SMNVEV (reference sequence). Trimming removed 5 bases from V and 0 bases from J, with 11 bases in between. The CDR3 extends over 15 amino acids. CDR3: CASSPDRSSGNTIYF. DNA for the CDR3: TGTGCCAGCAGTCCCGACAGGAGCTCTGGAAACACCATATATTTT.

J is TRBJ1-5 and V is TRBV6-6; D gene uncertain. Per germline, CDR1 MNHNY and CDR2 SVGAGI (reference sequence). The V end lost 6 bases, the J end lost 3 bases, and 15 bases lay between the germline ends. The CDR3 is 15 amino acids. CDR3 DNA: TGTGCCAGCAGCTCCGGACCGTTCCTCAATCAGCCCCAGCATTTT. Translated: CASSSGPFLNQPQHF.

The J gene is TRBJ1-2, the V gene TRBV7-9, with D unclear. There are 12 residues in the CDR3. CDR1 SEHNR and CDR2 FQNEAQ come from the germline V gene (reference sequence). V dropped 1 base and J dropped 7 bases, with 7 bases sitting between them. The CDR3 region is CASSLGIFGYTF. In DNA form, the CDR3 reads TGTGCCAGCAGCTTAGGCATATTTGGCTACACCTTC. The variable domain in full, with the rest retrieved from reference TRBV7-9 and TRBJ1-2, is DTGVSQNPRHKITKRGQNVTFRCDPISEHNRLYWYRQTLGQGPEFLTYFQNEAQLEKSRLLSDRFSAERPKGSFSTLEIQRTEQGDSAMYLCASSLGIFGYTFGSGTRLTVV.

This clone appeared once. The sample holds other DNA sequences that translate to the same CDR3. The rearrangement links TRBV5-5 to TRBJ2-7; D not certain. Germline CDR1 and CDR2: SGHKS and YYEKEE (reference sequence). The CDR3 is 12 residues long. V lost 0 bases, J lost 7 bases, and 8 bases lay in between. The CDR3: CASSLGPGEQYF. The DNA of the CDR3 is TGTGCCAGCAGCTTGGGTCCTGGGGAGCAGTACTTC.

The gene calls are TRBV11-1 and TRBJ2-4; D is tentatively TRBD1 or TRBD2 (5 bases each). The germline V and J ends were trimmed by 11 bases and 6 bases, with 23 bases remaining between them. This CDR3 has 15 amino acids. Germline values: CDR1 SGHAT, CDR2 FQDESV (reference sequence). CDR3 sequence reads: CALGGVRWGRNIQYF. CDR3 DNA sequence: TGTGCCCTCGGAGGCGTCCGGTGGGGACGAAACATTCAGTACTTC.

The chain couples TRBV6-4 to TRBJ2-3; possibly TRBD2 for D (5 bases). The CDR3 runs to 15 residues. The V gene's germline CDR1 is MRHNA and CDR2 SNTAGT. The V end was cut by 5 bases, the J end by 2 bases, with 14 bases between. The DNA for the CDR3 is TGTGCCAGCAGTCCCTCAGAGGGCCCCACAGATACGCAGTATTTT. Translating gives CASSPSEGPTDTQYF.

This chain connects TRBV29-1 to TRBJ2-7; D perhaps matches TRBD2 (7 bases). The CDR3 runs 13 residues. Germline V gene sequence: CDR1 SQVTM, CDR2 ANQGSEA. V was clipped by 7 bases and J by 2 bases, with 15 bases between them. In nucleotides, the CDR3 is TGCAGCGCCGGGGGCGGGGGTGCCTACGAGCAGTACTTC. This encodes CSAGGGGAYEQYF.

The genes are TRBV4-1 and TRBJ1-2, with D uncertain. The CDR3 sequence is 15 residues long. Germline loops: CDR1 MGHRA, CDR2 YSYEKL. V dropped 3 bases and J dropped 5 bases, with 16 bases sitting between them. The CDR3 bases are TGCGCCAGCAGCCATGGGATGGCGACGGTGTATGGCTACACCTTC. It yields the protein CASSHGMATVYGYTF.

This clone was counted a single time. CDR3 sequence reads: CASSYSRAGQGDGQYF. Written as DNA, the CDR3 is TGTGCCAGCAGTTACTCGAGGGCGGGACAGGGCGACGGGCAGTACTTC. The rearrangement links TRBV6-5 to TRBJ2-7; 9 bases are a match to TRBD1. This CDR3 is 16 amino acids long. Per the germline V gene, CDR1 is MNHEY and CDR2 is SVGAGI. V was clipped by 0 bases and J by 9 bases; unmatched bases: 12.

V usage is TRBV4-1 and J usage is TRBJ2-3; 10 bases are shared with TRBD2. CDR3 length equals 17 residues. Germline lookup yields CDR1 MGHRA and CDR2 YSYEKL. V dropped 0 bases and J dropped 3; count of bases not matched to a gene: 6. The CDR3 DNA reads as TGCGCCAGCAGCCAAGAATCCCATAGCGGGGGGACAGATACGCAGTATTTT. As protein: CASSQESHSGGTDTQYF.

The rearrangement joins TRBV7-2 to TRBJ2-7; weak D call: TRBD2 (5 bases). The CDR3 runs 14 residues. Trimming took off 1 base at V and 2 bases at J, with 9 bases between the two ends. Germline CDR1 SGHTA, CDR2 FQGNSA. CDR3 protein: CASSLERLAYEQYF. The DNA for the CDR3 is TGTGCCAGCAGCTTAGAGCGGTTGGCCTACGAGCAGTACTTC.

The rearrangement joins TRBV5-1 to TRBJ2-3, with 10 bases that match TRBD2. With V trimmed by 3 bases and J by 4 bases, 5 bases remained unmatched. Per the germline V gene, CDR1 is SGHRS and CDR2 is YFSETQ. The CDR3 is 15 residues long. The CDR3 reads CASSSSSGGADTQYF. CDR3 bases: TGCGCCAGCAGCTCCTCAAGCGGGGGGGCAGATACGCAGTATTTT.

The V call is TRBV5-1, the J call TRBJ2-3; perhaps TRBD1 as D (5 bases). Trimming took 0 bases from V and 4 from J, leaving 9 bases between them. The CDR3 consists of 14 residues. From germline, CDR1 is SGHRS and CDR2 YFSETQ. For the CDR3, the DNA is TGCGCCAGCAGCTTGGAATTAGGGGCAGATACGCAGTATTTT. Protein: CASSLELGADTQYF.

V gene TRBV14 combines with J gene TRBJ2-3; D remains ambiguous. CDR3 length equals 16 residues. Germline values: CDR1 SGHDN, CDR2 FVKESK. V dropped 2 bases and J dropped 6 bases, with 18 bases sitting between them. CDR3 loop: CASSQPQEEGWDTQYF. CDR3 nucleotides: TGTGCCAGCAGCCAACCCCAGGAAGAAGGGTGGGATACGCAGTATTTT.

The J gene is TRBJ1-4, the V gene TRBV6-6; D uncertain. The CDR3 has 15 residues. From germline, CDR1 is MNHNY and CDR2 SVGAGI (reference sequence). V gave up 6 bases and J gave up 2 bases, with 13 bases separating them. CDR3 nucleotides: TGTGCCAGCAGCCCCTCGGAAACTACTAATGAAAAACTGTTTTTT. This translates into CASSPSETTNEKLFF.

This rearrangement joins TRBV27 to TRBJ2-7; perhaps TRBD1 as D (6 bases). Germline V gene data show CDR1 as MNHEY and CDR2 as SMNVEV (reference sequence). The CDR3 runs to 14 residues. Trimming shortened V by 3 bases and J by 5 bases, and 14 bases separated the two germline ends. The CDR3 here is CASSFAGALNEQYF. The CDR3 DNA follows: TGTGCCAGCAGTTTTGCAGGGGCCCTGAACGAGCAGTACTTC.

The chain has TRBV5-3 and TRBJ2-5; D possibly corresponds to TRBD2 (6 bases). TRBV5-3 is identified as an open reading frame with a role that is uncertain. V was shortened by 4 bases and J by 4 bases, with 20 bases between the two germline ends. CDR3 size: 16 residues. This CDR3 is CARSLRDSPAGETQYF. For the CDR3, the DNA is TGTGCCAGAAGCCTACGGGACTCCCCGGCGGGAGAGACCCAGTACTTC.

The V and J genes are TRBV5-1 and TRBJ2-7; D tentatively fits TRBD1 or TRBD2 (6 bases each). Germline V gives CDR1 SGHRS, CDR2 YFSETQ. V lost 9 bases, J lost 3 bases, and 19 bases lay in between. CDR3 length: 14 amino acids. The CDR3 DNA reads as TGCGCCACCTCCAAGTGGAGGGGGGACTACGAGCAGTACTTC. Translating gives CATSKWRGDYEQYF.

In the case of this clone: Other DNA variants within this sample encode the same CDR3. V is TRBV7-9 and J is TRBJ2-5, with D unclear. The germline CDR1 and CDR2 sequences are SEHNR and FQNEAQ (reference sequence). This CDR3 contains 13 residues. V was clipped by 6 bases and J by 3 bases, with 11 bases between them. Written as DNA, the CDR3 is TGTGCCAGCAGTTTCGACGGTGAAGAGACCCAGTACTTC. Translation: CASSFDGEETQYF.

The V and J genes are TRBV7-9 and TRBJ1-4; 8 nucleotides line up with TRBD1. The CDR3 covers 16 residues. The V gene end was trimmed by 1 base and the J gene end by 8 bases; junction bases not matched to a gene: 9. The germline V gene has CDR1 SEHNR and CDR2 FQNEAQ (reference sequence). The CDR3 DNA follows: TGTGCCAGCAGCTTAGGGGAGACAGGGGCGCGAGAAAAACTGTTTTTT. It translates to CASSLGETGAREKLFF.

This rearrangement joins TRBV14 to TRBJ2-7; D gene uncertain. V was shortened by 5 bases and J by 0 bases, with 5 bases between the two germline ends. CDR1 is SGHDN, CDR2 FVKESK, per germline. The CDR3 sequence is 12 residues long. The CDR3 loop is CASSASSYEQYF. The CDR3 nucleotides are TGTGCCAGCAGCGCGAGCTCCTACGAGCAGTACTTC.